This TCR beta chain originates from a study of spatial heterogeneity in lung cancer. This clonotype was seen a few times. TCRdb independently ran MiXCR on the 5' RACE reads; one entry per CDR3 protein. The sample contains around 110,000 distinct CDR3 sequences, 12% of which appear only once. The CDR3 consists of 13 residues. The germline V and J ends were trimmed by 0 bases and 5 bases, with 6 bases remaining between them. CDR1 is SGDLS and CDR2 is YYNGEE in the germline V gene. Time point given: blood at routine non-recurrence follow-up after resection. Whole RNA from tumor, nontumor lung or frozen PBMC was sequenced unsorted.

The source material was PBMCs, sampled at follow-up. The genes are TRBV9 and TRBJ1-5; D remains ambiguous. The clonotype comes from a male donor with early-stage non-small cell lung cancer. CDR3 region: CASSVDLDQPQHF. The CDR3 nucleotides read TGTGCCAGCAGCGTAGATTTAGATCAGCCCCAGCATTTT.